The clone carrying this TCR beta chain came up many times. No antigen is known for it. TCRdb re-analysed the 5' RACE reads in MiXCR, keeping a single row per CDR3 protein. The profile covers about 170,000 distinct CDR3 sequences, with approximately 20% appearing a single time and approximately 8% taken by the ten largest. The data are from a study of CD8 T cells in ankylosing spondylitis. This CDR3 is 14 amino acids long. V lost 2 bases and J lost 4, with 9 bases in between. Per the germline V gene, CDR1 is SGHRS and CDR2 is YFSETQ. Study outcomes and limitations: Disease-linked clones were found to be CD8+ and relatively rare in peripheral blood. Matched synovial fluid from ankylosing spondylitis patients was reported to be enriched for disease-linked clones.

The gene calls are TRBV5-1 and TRBJ2-2, with D possibly matching TRBD1 (5 bases). The receptor was isolated from a male donor with ankylosing spondylitis or in good health (not recorded which). Sequenced material: blood, either unsorted or a sorted T cell fraction (not recorded which). CDR3 in amino acids: CASSFPGLTGELFF. DNA of the CDR3: TGCGCCAGCAGCTTCCCAGGGCTCACCGGGGAGCTGTTTTTT.